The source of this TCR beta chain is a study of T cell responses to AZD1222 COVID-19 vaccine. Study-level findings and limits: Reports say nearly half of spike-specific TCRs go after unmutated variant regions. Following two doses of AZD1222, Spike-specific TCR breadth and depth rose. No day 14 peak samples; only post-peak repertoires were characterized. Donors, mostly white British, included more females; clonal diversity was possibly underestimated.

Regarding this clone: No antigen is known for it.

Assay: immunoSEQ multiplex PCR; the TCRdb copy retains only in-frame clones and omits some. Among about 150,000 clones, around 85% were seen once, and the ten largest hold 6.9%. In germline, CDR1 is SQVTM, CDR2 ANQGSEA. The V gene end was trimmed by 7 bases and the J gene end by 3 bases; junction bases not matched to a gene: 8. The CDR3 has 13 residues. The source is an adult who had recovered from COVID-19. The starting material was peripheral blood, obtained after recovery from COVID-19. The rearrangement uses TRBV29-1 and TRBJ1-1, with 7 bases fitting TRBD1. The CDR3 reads CSGRQGHDTEAFF. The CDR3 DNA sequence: TGCAGCGGGAGACAGGGCCACGACACTGAAGCTTTCTTT.